This section outlines one T cell receptor (beta chain) sequence together with its context. V was clipped by 5 bases and J by 2 bases, with 13 bases between them. Looked up from germline, CDR1 is SEHNR and CDR2 is FQNEAQ (reference sequence). The length of the CDR3 is 15 residues. This sample is part of a study of OX40 agonist ivuxolimab in advanced cancers. Sequenced by immunoSEQ multiplex PCR; TCRdb stores in-frame clones only, minus some. The sample lists roughly 20,000 clones; about four fifths were seen once. Blood specimens came from baseline, cycle 4 day 1, and cycle 7 day 1. The sequence derives from an adult with an advanced solid tumor such as melanoma, head and neck, liver or kidney cancer. The sequenced sample was CD4+ or CD8+ T cells sorted from blood, obtained in a trial of the OX40 agonist ivuxolimab. This chain joins TRBV7-9 and TRBJ2-1; either TRBD1 or TRBD2 may supply D (5 bases each). This chain's CDR3 is CASSPTGTTYNEQFF. For the CDR3, the DNA is TGTGCCAGCAGCCCCACGGGGACCACCTACAATGAGCAGTTCTTC.